This T cell receptor beta chain originates from a study of metastatic and nonmetastatic thyroid tumors. At the level of the study: Peripheral blood and tumor or nodule samples from malignant and benign thyroid patients were compared. Study findings and constraints: According to reports, the diversity of TCR beta was significantly higher in malignant thyroid tumors than in benign nodules, and this held in both blood and tumor samples.

A remark on this clone: The antigen remains undetermined.

Ahead of thyroid surgery, no patient had received treatment of any kind. Authors' data handling: Clinicopathological groups differed in CDR3, with these differences serving to build a distant-metastasis classifier for papillary thyroid cancer. With MiXCR, TCRdb called clones anew from the PCR reads. TCRdb's processing, not the authors' own work, is the source of the V and J calls. The sample holds 16,000 or so clones, about 25% seen once. Looked up from germline, CDR1 is MNHNY and CDR2 is SVGAGI (reference sequence). CDR3 length: 17 amino acids. V lost 5 bases to trimming and J lost 1 base; unmatched junction nucleotides: 6.

The TCR comes from a female donor with papillary thyroid cancer or a benign thyroid nodule (not recorded which). Some clones in this sample may be carry-over from other donors' samples. The chain uses TRBV6-6 and TRBJ2-1; 12 bases align to TRBD2. The sample consisted of adjacent normal tissue. The CDR3 here is CASSRLAGDLSYNEQFF. DNA of the CDR3: TGTGCCAGCAGTAGACTAGCGGGAGACTTGTCCTACAATGAGCAGTTCTTC.